Sequencing of this TCR beta chain was carried out in a study of shared clonotypes between healthy human individuals. Findings of the study overall: Some clonotypes were shared by all four sorted-subset donors, while others were not shared. The non-shared ones had lower generation probabilities than the shared ones.

It was across several immunoSEQ plates that each subset's genomic DNA was evenly split. The assay was immunoSEQ multiplex PCR, and TCRdb's table has in-frame clones only and misses some. Of about 600,000 clones listed, around 97% are singletons. Trimming pared 0 bases from V and 2 bases from J, leaving 8 bases between. Germline CDR1 and CDR2: SGHRS and YFSETQ. The CDR3 is 14 residues long. About this clone itself: Its antigen is unidentified.

The chain combines TRBV5-1 with TRBJ1-1; D remains ambiguous. Sequences were obtained from naive CD4+ T cells sorted from blood. The subset denotes: CD45RA+ positively selected. This TCR was sampled from a woman aged 25 to 45 in good health. CDR3 in amino acids: CASSLAPKNTEAFF. The DNA for the CDR3 is TGCGCCAGCAGCTTGGCCCCCAAAAACACTGAAGCTTTCTTT.